Listed below are T cell receptor beta chains from one sample, sequenced in a study of blood T cells in healthy people across ages. Each CDR3 protein gets one entry after TCRdb re-called the 5' RACE reads with MiXCR. The data show about 970,000 distinct CDR3 sequences, 45% to 60% seen once. Sequences were obtained from blood. These receptors all stem from a woman aged 55-70 years in good health. CDR3s include the opening cysteine and the closing phenylalanine or tryptophan. D genes are given only for firm matches. Rows give clone size only sometimes, using once, few, many, or a class for an expanded clone.

j_gene: TRBJ2-1; d_gene: TRBD2; v_gene: TRBV10-3; abundance: NA; CDR3aa: CAISARLAGGLFEFF; CDR3nt: TGTGCCATCAGTGCGAGACTAGCGGGAGGGCTTTTCGAGTTCTTC
j_gene: TRBJ1-2; d_gene: NA; v_gene: TRBV27; abundance: NA; CDR3aa: CGSSDRNGYTF; CDR3nt: TGTGGCAGCAGTGACAGGAATGGCTACACCTTC
j_gene: TRBJ1-4; d_gene: TRBD1; v_gene: TRBV16; abundance: few; CDR3aa: CASSRDRGTYEKLFF; CDR3nt: TGTGCCAGCAGCCGGGACAGGGGGACGTATGAAAAACTGTTTTTT
j_gene: TRBJ2-7; d_gene: NA; v_gene: TRBV29-1; abundance: NA; CDR3aa: CSVEDSGDYEQYF; CDR3nt: TGCAGCGTTGAAGACTCCGGGGACTACGAGCAGTACTTC
j_gene: TRBJ2-7; d_gene: TRBD1; v_gene: TRBV29-1; abundance: many; CDR3aa: CSVVPQGGPYEQYF; CDR3nt: TGCAGCGTTGTCCCACAGGGGGGTCCCTACGAGCAGTACTTC
j_gene: TRBJ2-7; d_gene: TRBD2; v_gene: TRBV3-1; abundance: NA; CDR3aa: CASSLAGPGYEQYF; CDR3nt: TGTGCCAGCTCCCTAGCGGGACCCGGCTACGAGCAGTACTTC
j_gene: TRBJ2-3; d_gene: TRBD1; v_gene: TRBV29-1; abundance: few; CDR3aa: CSVRTGEEADTQYF; CDR3nt: TGCAGCGTGAGGACAGGGGAGGAGGCAGATACGCAGTATTTT
j_gene: TRBJ2-1; d_gene: TRBD2; v_gene: TRBV13; abundance: NA; CDR3aa: CASSSTEGLAGLNEQFF; CDR3nt: TGTGCCAGCAGCTCCACCGAGGGACTAGCGGGTTTGAATGAGCAGTTCTTC
j_gene: TRBJ2-3; d_gene: NA; v_gene: TRBV9; abundance: NA; CDR3aa: CASSVGSSREGNTQYF; CDR3nt: TGTGCCAGCAGCGTCGGTAGTTCTCGCGAGGGAAATACGCAGTATTTT
j_gene: TRBJ2-5; d_gene: NA; v_gene: TRBV5-1; abundance: NA; CDR3aa: CASSFLDGQQETQYF; CDR3nt: TGCGCCAGCAGCTTCCTCGACGGACAGCAAGAGACCCAGTACTTC
j_gene: TRBJ1-1; d_gene: NA; v_gene: TRBV4-2; abundance: NA; CDR3aa: CASSQDNRRNTEAFF; CDR3nt: TGTGCCAGCAGCCAAGATAACAGACGAAACACTGAAGCTTTCTTT
j_gene: TRBJ2-7; d_gene: TRBD1; v_gene: TRBV5-1; abundance: few; CDR3aa: CASSGTDYEQYF; CDR3nt: TGCGCCAGCAGCGGGACAGACTACGAGCAGTACTTC
j_gene: TRBJ2-3; d_gene: TRBD2; v_gene: TRBV30; abundance: once; CDR3aa: CAWTGLAGGLDTQYF; CDR3nt: TGTGCCTGGACAGGACTAGCGGGAGGTTTAGATACGCAGTATTTT
j_gene: TRBJ2-5; d_gene: NA; v_gene: TRBV29-1; abundance: NA; CDR3aa: CSAVTVAETQYF; CDR3nt: TGCAGCGCTGTGACAGTGGCAGAGACCCAGTACTTC
j_gene: TRBJ2-7; d_gene: NA; v_gene: TRBV6-2/TRBV6-3; abundance: few; CDR3aa: CASSSILGDYEQYF; CDR3nt: TGTGCCAGCAGTTCCATATTGGGGGACTACGAGCAGTACTTC
j_gene: TRBJ2-1; d_gene: NA; v_gene: TRBV6-2/TRBV6-3; abundance: NA; CDR3aa: CASSYTRSPRPEQFF; CDR3nt: TGTGCCAGCAGTTACACACGCTCGCCCAGACCTGAGCAGTTCTTC
j_gene: TRBJ2-3; d_gene: NA; v_gene: TRBV4-3; abundance: NA; CDR3aa: CASSQERGYTDTQYF; CDR3nt: TGCGCCAGCAGCCAAGAGAGGGGATACACAGATACGCAGTATTTT
j_gene: TRBJ2-5; d_gene: NA; v_gene: TRBV6-2/TRBV6-3; abundance: NA; CDR3aa: CASSPGEWRETQYF; CDR3nt: TGTGCCAGCAGCCCAGGGGAATGGCGAGAGACCCAGTACTTC
j_gene: TRBJ2-3; d_gene: NA; v_gene: TRBV11-2; abundance: many; CDR3aa: CASSLETGTLTQYF; CDR3nt: TGTGCCAGCAGCTTAGAGACGGGGACTCTTACGCAGTATTTT
j_gene: TRBJ2-3; d_gene: NA; v_gene: TRBV10-3; abundance: NA; CDR3aa: CAISAKQMDTQYF; CDR3nt: TGTGCCATCAGTGCAAAACAAATGGATACGCAGTATTTT
j_gene: TRBJ2-1; d_gene: NA; v_gene: TRBV7-9; abundance: NA; CDR3aa: CASSHPGENQETQFF; CDR3nt: TGTGCCAGCAGTCACCCTGGAGAGAACCAAGAGACCCAGTTCTTC
j_gene: TRBJ2-1; d_gene: TRBD1; v_gene: TRBV29-1; abundance: few; CDR3aa: CSVKQGASYNEQFF; CDR3nt: TGCAGCGTGAAACAGGGGGCATCCTACAATGAGCAGTTCTTC
j_gene: TRBJ2-7; d_gene: NA; v_gene: TRBV6-5; abundance: NA; CDR3aa: CASSDRPSYEQYF; CDR3nt: TGTGCCAGCAGTGACAGGCCCTCCTACGAGCAGTACTTC
j_gene: TRBJ2-7; d_gene: NA; v_gene: TRBV4-1; abundance: NA; CDR3aa: CASSQVDPYEQYF; CDR3nt: TGCGCCAGCAGCCAAGTAGACCCCTACGAGCAGTACTTC
j_gene: TRBJ1-1; d_gene: NA; v_gene: TRBV28; abundance: NA; CDR3aa: CASSNEGLGTEAFF; CDR3nt: TGTGCCAGCAGTAATGAGGGTTTGGGGACTGAAGCTTTCTTT
j_gene: TRBJ2-1; d_gene: NA; v_gene: TRBV20-1; abundance: NA; CDR3aa: CSARGRPGSPYNEQFF; CDR3nt: TGCAGTGCTAGAGGCCGGCCCGGCAGCCCCTACAATGAGCAGTTCTTC
j_gene: TRBJ2-7; d_gene: NA; v_gene: TRBV4-3; abundance: NA; CDR3aa: CASSQDLAGSIDYEQYF; CDR3nt: TGCGCCAGCAGCCAAGATCTGGCAGGTAGCATTGACTACGAGCAGTACTTC
j_gene: TRBJ2-1; d_gene: NA; v_gene: TRBV7-2; abundance: NA; CDR3aa: CASSLAHGSSYNEQFF; CDR3nt: TGTGCCAGCAGCTTAGCTCACGGGAGCTCCTACAATGAGCAGTTCTTC